This T cell receptor (beta chain) was retrieved from a study of blood T cells in healthy people across ages. This clonotype was seen many times. Next came a second PCR, run for about 7 to 12 cycles, which used a sample-barcoded 5' primer along with a J-beta primer mix. TCRdb independently ran MiXCR on the 5' RACE reads; one entry per CDR3 protein. Of 1.5 million to 2 million distinct CDR3 sequences in the sample, approximately 30% are singletons; the top ten hold roughly 8.2%. The receptor comes from a woman aged 25 to 39 in good health. Sequencing used blood.

DNA of the CDR3: TGTGCCAGCAGCTTAGACCAGGGTGGGTCTGAAGCTTTCTTT. Its translation is CASSLDQGGSEAFF. V is TRBV7-9 and J is TRBJ1-1; TRBD1 is a possible D gene (5 bases). Germline CDR1 and CDR2: SEHNR and FQNEAQ (reference sequence). The CDR3 is 14 amino acids. V dropped 1 base and J dropped 6 bases, with 12 bases sitting between them. The whole variable domain, remainder taken from reference TRBV7-9 and TRBJ1-1, is DTGVSQNPRHKITKRGQNVTFRCDPISEHNRLYWYRQTLGQGPEFLTYFQNEAQLEKSRLLSDRFSAERPKGSFSTLEIQRTEQGDSAMYLCASSLDQGGSEAFFGQGTRLTVV.